This T cell receptor (beta chain) was found in a study of blood T cell repertoires in COVID-19. Study background: The United States, Italy and Spain supplied acute and convalescent COVID-19 samples. PBMCs, B-cell-depleted T cells, or T cells provided the cDNA or gDNA that made up the material.

Study processing details: Estimation of nucleated cell counts relied on the amplification of reference gene primers. The method was immunoSEQ multiplex PCR; TCRdb's version includes in-frame clones alone and lacks a portion of them. The DNA gave D and trimming, while V, J and clone size come from that table. The profile shows 190,000 or so clones, roughly 86% of them singletons. CDR3 length equals 18 residues. Trimming left V 0 bases short and J 0 bases short, with 12 bases between. Germline assignment: CDR1 SGHTA and CDR2 FQGNSA. The genes are TRBV7-2 and TRBJ2-6; a weak D match, TRBD1 (5 bases). The source material was peripheral blood. The origin of this receptor is a man aged 35-49 years with active or convalescent COVID-19. CDR3 residues: CASSLAQGILSGANVLTF. DNA of the CDR3: TGTGCCAGCAGCTTAGCGCAGGGCATCCTCTCTGGGGCCAACGTCCTGACTTTC. The full variable domain, with the rest looked up from reference TRBV7-2 and TRBJ2-6, is GAGVSQSPSNKVTEKGKDVELRCDPISGHTALYWYRQSLGQGLEFLIYFQGNSAPDKSGLPSDRFSAERTGGSVSTLTIQRTQQEDSAVYLCASSLAQGILSGANVLTFGAGSRLTVL.